A single sample gave rise to the 7 T cell receptor beta chains below, sequenced in a study of blood T cell repertoires in COVID-19 (dated by TCRdb to the early 2020s). Library preparation used the immunoSEQ multiplex PCR assay. The clones in this table, taken by TCRdb from immuneACCESS, are in-frame only. Not every clone is retained; where verified, under half of the shortfall comes from an unresolved V gene, and the cause of the rest is unknown. The sample yields fewer than 250,000 clones; 90% were counted once. About 15% of the sample goes to the ten largest clones. Sequencing was done on a sample of PBMCs or T cells enriched from blood (not recorded which). These receptors came from a young man who had been exposed to COVID-19.

The rearrangement uses TRBV7-3 and TRBJ1-6; the match to TRBD1 covers 7 bases. Germline V CDR1 and CDR2: SGHTA, FQGTGA. This CDR3 contains 13 residues. V gave up 5 bases and J gave up 8 bases; unmatched junction bases: 3. This CDR3 is CASSIGTDSPLHF. For the CDR3, the DNA is TGTGCCAGCAGCATTGGGACAGATTCACCCCTCCACTTT.

The DNA of the CDR3 is TGTGCCAGCAGCTTAGCGGAGACCCAGTACTTC. It translates to CASSLAETQYF. J is TRBJ2-5 and V is TRBV13; the D is unclear. Germline V gives CDR1 PRHDT, CDR2 FYEKMQ (reference sequence). Between the trimmed V and J ends, which lost 1 base and 5 bases, there was a span of 2 bases. CDR3 length: 11 amino acids. The whole variable domain, filled in from reference TRBV13 and TRBJ2-5, reads AAGVIQSPRHLIKEKRETATLKCYPIPRHDTVYWYQQGPGQDPQFLISFYEKMQSDKGSIPDRFSAQQFSDYHSELNMSSLELGDSALYFCASSLAETQYFGPGTRLLVL.

The gene calls are TRBV9 and TRBJ1-6, with 8 bases that match TRBD1. Germline V gives CDR1 SGDLS, CDR2 YYNGEE. V dropped 5 bases and J dropped 7; count of bases not matched to a gene: 11. This CDR3 is built from 16 residues. CDR3 loop: CASSPFQGAENSPLHF. The CDR3 nucleotides are TGTGCCAGCAGTCCATTTCAGGGGGCGGAAAATTCACCCCTCCACTTT.

This chain connects TRBV20-1 to TRBJ2-3; D may be TRBD2 (5 bases). Germline V gene sequence: CDR1 DFQATT, CDR2 SNEGSKA (reference sequence). V shed 3 bases and J shed 4 bases, with 5 bases lying between them. CDR3 length: 11 residues. CDR3: CSARRADTQYF. DNA of the CDR3: TGCAGTGCTAGGCGGGCAGATACGCAGTATTTT.

This rearrangement joins TRBV19 to TRBJ1-5, with 7 bases lining up with TRBD1. CDR3 length: 15 residues. The trim removed 3 bases at V and 5 bases at J, leaving 7 bases unmatched. Germline values: CDR1 LNHDA, CDR2 SQIVND (reference sequence). The CDR3 sequence is CASSILDRDDQPQHF. The CDR3 DNA is TGTGCCAGTAGTATCTTAGACAGGGATGATCAGCCCCAGCATTTT.

The V and J genes are TRBV30 and TRBJ2-7; a possible D gene is TRBD1 (5 bases). This CDR3 has 14 residues. Trimming removed 2 bases from V and 0 bases from J, with 11 bases in between. Germline assignment: CDR1 GTSNPN and CDR2 SVGIG (reference sequence). The CDR3 here is CAWSTDTSSYEQYF. Here the CDR3 DNA reads TGTGCCTGGAGTACGGACACCAGCTCCTACGAGCAGTACTTC.

The chain uses TRBV10-1 and TRBJ2-1, with 11 bases lining up with TRBD1. The CDR3 loop spans 14 amino acids. The germline V gene has CDR1 WNHNN and CDR2 SYGVQD (reference sequence). J was trimmed by 12 bases and V by 8 bases; bases with no gene match: 12. CDR3 sequence reads: CASAQGDRGGRQFF. The CDR3 coding sequence is TGCGCCAGCGCCCAGGGGGACAGGGGGGGAAGGCAGTTCTTC.